This T cell receptor beta chain was observed in a study of breast tumors, draining lymph nodes, adjacent tissues (dated by TCRdb to 2016 to 2017). For context, the study as a whole: Breast cancer patients provided tumor, adjacent nontumor tissue and axillary lymph nodes, and the study compared the TCR beta repertoires across these three sources. In human breast cancer, the study set out to assess how tumor, surrounding tissue and draining lymph node repertoires relate to one another and whether T cells might be exchanged between them.

These reads were obtained on an Illumina HiSeq 2000. TCR beta chain libraries were generated by multiplex PCR amplification. High-throughput sequencing was used to analyze the amplified TCR beta chain products. TCRdb reran the public reads through fastp at Q25 and MiXCR, keeping productive beta chains. Rows are combined by CDR3 protein, so each entry shows the most common genes and DNA. For this sample there are under 250,000 distinct CDR3 sequences; roughly 32% appear just once. Just over 1.4% of the sample goes to the ten largest clones. In regard to this clonotype: Its cognate antigen has yet to be identified. Base qualities were left out, and no much larger clone turns up one base away.

Lymph node samples came from the axillary draining lymph nodes of breast cancer patients. From a lookup of the germline V gene, CDR1 and CDR2 are SGDLS and YYNGEE. The CDR3, from cysteine to phenylalanine, totals 14 residues. Just the 42-base CDR3 DNA is kept, in frame starting at base 1. V is pared back by 3 bases and J by 4 bases, with 13 bases lying between the germline termini. Results and caveats for the whole study, not just this receptor: The data were considered consistent with the idea that most tumor T cells come from the lymph node and then expand in tumor tissue. Tumors showed preferential V and J gene usage, and their T-cell repertoire diversity fell below that of lymph nodes yet above that of nontumor tissue. The conclusion that tumor T cells originate in lymph nodes was framed as consistent with a hypothesis rather than directly demonstrated. In luminal-like breast cancer, tumor and nontumor tissue repertoires resembled each other significantly more than in basal-like breast cancer.

The V gene is TRBV9 and the J gene is TRBJ1-1; the D segment could be TRBD1, given 5 matching bases. What was sequenced was axillary lymph node tissue. This receptor was obtained from a female donor with breast cancer. Some clones in this sample may be carry-over from other donors' samples. CDR3 protein: CASSGLRGGTEAFF. The DNA reads TGTGCCAGCAGCGGACTAAGGGGAGGCACTGAAGCTTTCTTT.